Below are 5 T cell receptor beta chains sequenced from a single sample in a study of T cells after yellow fever vaccination (dated by TCRdb to about 2019). Taken with the paper, the label for treatment or condition translates to: live attenuated yellow fever vaccine strain. The library was obtained by 5' RACE. For sequencing, an Illumina NovaSeq 6000 was employed. Through fastp at Q25 and MiXCR, TCRdb rebuilt clones from the public reads, retaining in-frame beta chains. Entries that share a CDR3 protein sequence are merged under the most common genes and DNA. The sample table records more than 300,000 distinct CDR3 sequences; about 10% of these occur just once. The ten largest clones represent about 3.3% of the sample. Sequenced material: CD4+ T cells sorted from PBMCs, taken 45 days after the yellow fever booster vaccination. The source is a man between 18 and 35 years old who received the YFV17D yellow fever vaccine.

The table lists this clonotype with a few counts. V is TRBV2 and J is TRBJ1-5; a possible D gene is TRBD1 (6 bases). Germline CDR1 is SNHLY and CDR2 is FYNNEI. This CDR3 spans 13 amino acids. Trimming left V 7 bases short and J 5 bases short, with 12 bases between. CDR3 loop: CASTQGLDQPQHF. CDR3 coding DNA: TGTGCCAGCACACAGGGTCTGGATCAGCCCCAGCATTTT.

This clonotype occurred a few times. Here the CDR3 reads CSARMVISSTDTQYF. Written as DNA, the CDR3 is TGCAGTGCTAGAATGGTAATCTCTAGCACAGATACGCAGTATTTT. The chain recombines TRBV20-1 with TRBJ2-3, with D uncertain. V was cut by 2 bases and J by 0 bases, with 12 bases left in between. The CDR3 totals 15 residues. Germline V gives CDR1 DFQATT, CDR2 SNEGSKA (reference sequence).

V usage is TRBV5-5 and J usage is TRBJ2-2, with D unresolved. This CDR3 has 18 residues. The ends were cut back, 2 bases at V and 5 bases at J, with 22 bases in the middle. Germline V gene lookup returns CDR1 SGHKS and CDR2 YYEKEE (reference sequence). CDR3 in amino acids: CASSFDISFGFGTGELFF. CDR3 bases: TGTGCCAGCAGCTTCGATATCAGCTTTGGATTCGGGACCGGGGAGCTGTTTTTT. The entire variable domain, with the rest obtained from reference TRBV5-5 and TRBJ2-2, is as follows: DAGVTQSPTHLIKTRGQQVTLRCSPISGHKSVSWYQQVLGQGPQFIFQYYEKEERGRGNFPDRFSARQFPNYSSELNVNALLLGDSALYLCASSFDISFGFGTGELFFGEGSRLTVL.

CDR3 protein: CASSSDRSQSYEQYF. For the CDR3, the DNA is TGTGCCAGCAGTTCGGACCGGAGTCAAAGCTACGAGCAGTACTTC. V usage is TRBV6-5 and J usage is TRBJ2-7, with no clear D. Trimming took 4 bases from V and 3 from J, leaving 16 bases between them. From germline, CDR1 is MNHEY and CDR2 SVGAGI. The CDR3 has 15 residues.

This clonotype was seen a handful of times. The chain couples TRBV6-2 or TRBV6-3 to TRBJ1-2, with D possibly TRBD1 on 5 matching bases. Germline loops: CDR1 MNHEY, CDR2 SVGEGT. V was pared by 3 bases and J by 0 bases, with 11 bases between. There are 15 residues in the CDR3. CDR3 nucleotide sequence: TGTGCCAGCAGTTATGACGACAGATCTAACTATGGCTACACCTTC. Amino acid sequence: CASSYDDRSNYGYTF.